This is a list of T cell receptor beta chains from one sample in a study. From the 5' RACE reads, TCRdb called clonotypes with MiXCR, one entry per CDR3 protein. Counted here are fewer than 25,000 distinct CDR3 sequences, approximately 28% occurring once; the ten biggest clones make up about 2.4%. Sequenced input: tumor-infiltrating naive CD4+ T cells sorted from the breast tumor. The origin of the receptors is a female donor with breast cancer. The CDR3 runs from the conserved cysteine through the conserved F or W. The D gene is left open where the match is weak. Not all rows give a size; the values are once, few, many and, for expanded clones, a class.

clone_size,j_call,d_call,v_call,cdr3_aa,cdr3_nt
medium-sized,TRBJ1-3,NA,TRBV20-1,CSAPQGNSGNTIYF,TGCAGTGCACCCCAGGGGAACTCTGGAAACACCATATATTTT
many,TRBJ2-1,NA,TRBV9,CASSVDFLAAEQFF,TGTGCCAGCAGCGTAGACTTCCTCGCCGCTGAGCAGTTCTTC
NA,TRBJ1-1,NA,TRBV10-2,CASSEVKGETFF,TGCGCCAGCAGTGAGGTTAAGGGTGAAACTTTCTTT
NA,TRBJ2-7,NA,TRBV19,CASSSLLASRNSYEQYF,TGTGCCAGTAGTTCCCTATTGGCTAGCAGGAACTCCTACGAGCAGTACTTC
NA,TRBJ1-1,NA,TRBV29-1,CSVSLVRGRMNTEAFF,TGCAGCGTTTCCCTGGTTAGGGGACGCATGAACACTGAAGCTTTCTTT
medium-sized,TRBJ2-7,NA,TRBV5-1,CASSFDRSSYEQYF,TGCGCCAGCAGCTTCGACAGGTCCTCCTACGAGCAGTACTTC
NA,TRBJ2-5,TRBD1,TRBV25-1,CASSRRRGTGLETQYF,TGTGCCAGCAGTCGGCGACGGGGGACAGGGTTAGAGACCCAGTACTTC
medium-sized,TRBJ1-6,NA,TRBV12-3/TRBV12-4,CASSQQDYNSPLHF,TGTGCCAGCAGTCAACAGGATTATAATTCACCCCTCCACTTT
many,TRBJ2-7,NA,TRBV20-1,CSARDKLSSYEQYF,TGCAGTGCTAGAGATAAGCTGAGCTCCTACGAGCAGTACTTC
many,TRBJ2-1,TRBD1,TRBV2,CASRETGLNNEQFF,TGTGCCAGCAGGGAGACAGGGTTGAACAATGAGCAGTTCTTC
NA,TRBJ1-2,TRBD1,TRBV12-3/TRBV12-4,CASSLGWTGYGYTF,TGTGCCAGCAGTTTAGGTTGGACAGGCTATGGCTACACCTTC
NA,TRBJ1-5,NA,TRBV20-1,CSATNFGRNNQPQHF,TGCAGTGCTACCAACTTCGGCCGGAACAATCAGCCCCAGCATTTT
NA,TRBJ2-1,TRBD2,TRBV10-3,CAISGSASGYNEQFF,TGTGCCATCAGTGGTTCGGCTAGCGGCTACAATGAGCAGTTCTTC
NA,TRBJ2-1,TRBD1,TRBV5-1,CASSEQGYNEQFF,TGCGCCAGCAGCGAACAGGGGTACAATGAGCAGTTCTTC
NA,TRBJ2-1,TRBD2,TRBV7-9,CASTIGTSGINEQFF,TGTGCCAGCACCATCGGGACTAGCGGGATCAATGAGCAGTTCTTC